These 9 T cell receptor beta chains were sequenced from one sample in a study of CD8 T cells in ankylosing spondylitis. In TCRdb, the 5' RACE reads were re-called with MiXCR into one record per CDR3 protein. The repertoire includes roughly 450,000 distinct CDR3 sequences, roughly 26% of them detected once, and over 0.8% sits in the top ten. Study observations and caveats: One TCR beta motif, made up of 7 or 8 highly homologous variants, appeared characteristic of ankylosing spondylitis blood.

Their antigens remain unidentified. Source material: blood, either unsorted or a sorted T cell fraction (not recorded which). The origin of the receptors is a male donor with ankylosing spondylitis.

This clonotype turned up a few times. The chain carries TRBV12-3 or TRBV12-4 and TRBJ2-7; TRBD2 agrees at 9 bases. Trimming cost V 4 bases and J 7 bases; bases outside gene matches: 5. This CDR3 is built from 13 residues. The CDR3 DNA follows: TGTGCCAGCAGTTACGGGACTAGCCGGGAGCAGTACTTC. Residues: CASSYGTSREQYF.

This clonotype came up a few times. The gene calls are TRBV6-5 and TRBJ1-5; the D is unclear. CDR3 size: 16 residues. The germline V gene encodes CDR1 MNHEY and CDR2 SVGAGI. V lost 4 bases and J 4 bases, leaving 17 bases between the germline ends. CDR3: CASSSGRTDGNQPQHF. CDR3 nucleotides: TGTGCCAGCAGTTCTGGACGGACCGACGGGAATCAGCCCCAGCATTTT.

The V and J genes are TRBV12-3 or TRBV12-4 and TRBJ2-1; 10 bases are shared with TRBD2. This CDR3 has 16 amino acids. V shed 6 bases and J 7 bases; nucleotides not matched to a gene: 12. The CDR3 DNA is TGTGCCAGCAGCAACCTAGGACTAGCGGCGAGGAATGAGCAGTTCTTC. Its protein is CASSNLGLAARNEQFF.

There are a few counts of this clonotype. V and J are TRBV6-1 and TRBJ2-7; D gene unclear. V lost 6 bases and J 5 bases, leaving 17 bases between the germline ends. This CDR3 is built from 14 residues. Germline CDR1 MNHNS, CDR2 SASEGT. The CDR3 sequence is CASRRRTIFDEQYV. The CDR3 DNA reads TGTGCCAGCAGGCGACGGACGATCTTCGACGAGCAGTACGTC.

This clonotype has a handful of counts. The V and J genes are TRBV2 and TRBJ2-3, with 9 bases that match TRBD1. CDR3 size: 16 residues. Germline-derived CDR1 and CDR2 are SNHLY and FYNNEI. V dropped 5 bases and J dropped 1; count of bases not matched to a gene: 7. DNA for the CDR3: TGTGCCAGCAGTTTACTACAGGGGGCGGGCACAGATACGCAGTATTTT. Residues: CASSLLQGAGTDTQYF.

This clonotype turned up a few times. This chain uses TRBV24-1 with TRBJ2-3; the D gene is possibly TRBD1 (5 bases). V shed 9 bases and J shed 3 bases, with 15 bases lying between them. This CDR3 is built from 14 residues. Looked up from germline, CDR1 is KGHDR and CDR2 is SFDVKD. The CDR3 is CATGPGTGTDTQYF. CDR3 nucleotide sequence: TGTGCCACCGGCCCCGGAACAGGTACAGATACGCAGTATTTT.

The V gene is TRBV7-2, the J gene TRBJ2-2; 7 bases line up with TRBD1. The CDR3 contains 14 residues. The junction had 1 base not matched to a gene; V was cut back by 0 bases and J by 6 bases. Germline V gene sequence: CDR1 SGHTA, CDR2 FQGNSA. The CDR3 reads CASSLARGPGELFF. Here the CDR3 DNA reads TGTGCCAGCAGCTTAGCTAGGGGGCCCGGGGAGCTGTTTTTT. Together with reference TRBV7-2 and TRBJ2-2, the CDR3 gives the full variable domain: GAGVSQSPSNKVTEKGKDVELRCDPISGHTALYWYRQSLGQGLEFLIYFQGNSAPDKSGLPSDRFSAERTGGSVSTLTIQRTQQEDSAVYLCASSLARGPGELFFGEGSRLTVL.

The V gene is TRBV20-1, the J gene TRBJ2-7; D may be TRBD1 (6 bases). Germline V gives CDR1 DFQATT, CDR2 SNEGSKA (reference sequence). V was trimmed by 6 bases and J by 2 bases, leaving 14 bases between them. This CDR3 is 13 amino acids long. CDR3 in amino acids: CSAPGQRTYEQYF. The CDR3 DNA sequence: TGCAGTGCCCCAGGACAGCGAACCTACGAGCAGTACTTC.

This clonotype has only a few counts. The genes are TRBV12-3 or TRBV12-4 and TRBJ2-7; TRBD1 is a possible D gene (5 bases). The V end was cut by 5 bases, the J end by 6 bases, with 14 bases between. CDR3 length: 13 residues. The CDR3 sequence: CASSLGAFTEQYF. The CDR3, as DNA: TGTGCCAGCAGTCTTGGGGCCTTTACCGAGCAGTACTTC.